This paragraph covers one T cell receptor (beta chain) sequence. Its antigen remains unknown. The data derive from a study of PD-1 blockade in classical Hodgkin lymphoma. Study information: Patients were dosed intravenously with nivolumab at 3 mg/kg every 2 weeks.

The data were produced by immunoSEQ multiplex PCR, yet TCRdb's version contains in-frame clones alone and is incomplete. The sample carries about 33,000 clones, about 70% recorded once. This CDR3 spans 13 amino acids. The germline V and J ends were trimmed by 9 bases and 5 bases, with 16 bases remaining between them. Germline V gene lookup returns CDR1 MNHEY and CDR2 SVGAGI. Time point of the sample: cycle 4 day 1 (C4D1), after more than 5 weeks of nivolumab. Every patient had relapsed following autologous stem cell transplantation, and cohorts differed in brentuximab vedotin exposure. The patients, who had relapsed/refractory classical Hodgkin lymphoma, achieved best responses of complete response, partial response or progressive disease. Study results and limitations: While CD8+ TCR diversity did not rise significantly by C4D1, CD4+ TCR diversity did. Newly diagnosed patients were reported to start with lower TCR diversity than healthy donors.

The sequencing here drew on peripheral blood mononuclear cells (PBMCs), taken before the fourth cycle of nivolumab. This rearrangement joins TRBV6-5 to TRBJ1-2; weak D call: TRBD1 (5 bases). The TCR was taken from a human donor with classical Hodgkin lymphoma. The CDR3 here is CASLDRRLYGYTF. The DNA of the CDR3 is TGTGCCAGTCTCGACAGAAGGCTATATGGCTACACCTTC.